Sequencing of this T cell receptor (beta chain) was carried out in a study of blood T cell repertoires in COVID-19. Study in general: Donors in the United States, Italy and Spain gave samples during acute or convalescent COVID-19.

Trimming cost V 1 base and J 14 bases, with 12 bases left between them. This CDR3 region has 11 residues. Germline assignment: CDR1 DFQATT and CDR2 SNEGSKA (reference sequence). As processed by the authors: Quantification of nucleated cells was approximated via reference gene primer amplification. Produced via immunoSEQ multiplex PCR; TCRdb's table is partial and in-frame only. Clone size and the V and J calls come from that table; the DNA yielded D and trimming. The data contain about 160,000 clones, more than 65% of them seen just once; the ten biggest clones take up more than 9%. The receptor comes from a woman over 75 with active or convalescent COVID-19. The sample was peripheral blood. The V and J genes are TRBV20-1 and TRBJ1-5; D remains ambiguous. The CDR3 DNA reads as TGCAGTGCTAGAGCAGACTCCCCGGAGCATTTT. Protein sequence: CSARADSPEHF.